The next 16 T cell receptor beta chains were all read from a single sample in a study of blood T cells in healthy people across ages (dated by TCRdb to between 2014 and 2017). The library was built by means of 5' RACE. TCRdb lists the instrument as Illumina HiSeq 2500. A second PCR of roughly 6 to 12 cycles was run with a J-beta primer mix and a sample-barcoded 5' primer. Using fastp at Q25 and MiXCR, TCRdb reprocessed the public reads and kept productive beta chains. Records with the same CDR3 protein are collapsed into one entry carrying the most frequent genes and DNA. In this sample the table shows roughly 900,000 distinct CDR3 sequences, roughly 52% of which occur a single time. The biggest ten clones account for around 15% of the sample. Sequencing used blood. These receptors came from a man in his thirties or forties in good health.

V is TRBV7-2 and J is TRBJ2-5, with unresolved D. The CDR3 contains 16 residues. V gave up 1 base and J gave up 2 bases, with 14 bases separating them. The germline gives CDR1 SGHTA, CDR2 FQGNSA. CDR3: CASSLVGSAAQETQYF. The CDR3 coding sequence is TGTGCCAGCAGCTTAGTTGGATCGGCAGCGCAAGAGACCCAGTACTTC.

Regarding this clonotype: Compared with germline, one end of the junction differs, possibly owing to a read error. The genes are TRBV5-1 and TRBJ1-1; tentative D call: TRBD1 (6 bases). Germline values: CDR1 SGHRS, CDR2 YFSETQ. CDR3 length equals 15 residues. The chain's CDR3 is CASTLGDNVNTEAFF. The CDR3 nucleotides are TGCGCCAGCACCTTGGGGGACAACGTGAACACTGAAGCTTTCTTT.

The chain is built from TRBV7-2 and TRBJ2-1, with unresolved D. Per germline, CDR1 SGHTA and CDR2 FQGNSA. CDR3 length: 13 residues. V dropped 5 bases and J dropped 4 bases, with 9 bases sitting between them. The CDR3 bases are TGTGCCAGCAGCGGCCGTAATTACAATGAGCAGTTCTTC. Protein product: CASSGRNYNEQFF.

The chain combines TRBV13 with TRBJ2-2; tentative D call: TRBD1 (5 bases). CDR1 and CDR2 from the germline V gene are PRHDT and FYEKMQ (reference sequence). V lost 0 bases to trimming and J lost 4 bases, with 9 bases between them. This CDR3 spans 15 amino acids. CDR3 protein: CASSLGRAGTGELFF. The CDR3 nucleotides read TGTGCCAGCAGCTTAGGCAGGGCCGGCACCGGGGAGCTGTTTTTT.

Concerning this clonotype itself: A much larger clone is a single base away; this may be a read error. This chain uses TRBV29-1 with TRBJ2-3; tentatively, D is TRBD1 (7 bases). Germline CDR1 and CDR2: SQVTM and ANQGSEA. This CDR3 has 15 amino acids. CDR3 nucleotide sequence: TGCAGCGTTGATCTCAGGGGGGTTTTCACAGGTACGCAGTATTTT. This gives the protein CSVDLRGVFTGTQYF.

In its sample, this clonotype was seen a few times. The chain carries TRBV20-1 and TRBJ2-7; either TRBD1 or TRBD2 may fit D (6 bases each). Germline loops: CDR1 DFQATT, CDR2 SNEGSKA (reference sequence). The ends were cut back, 5 bases at V and 0 bases at J, with 14 bases in the middle. The CDR3 runs 14 residues. The CDR3 loop is CSAPGKGGSYEQYF. CDR3 sequence (DNA): TGCAGTGCTCCAGGGAAGGGGGGCTCCTACGAGCAGTACTTC.

In its sample, this clonotype was seen a few times. The chain links TRBV3-1 to TRBJ2-3, with D possibly being TRBD2 (6 bases). The CDR3 sequence is 16 residues long. Germline values: CDR1 LGHDT, CDR2 YNNKEL (reference sequence). The V and J ends lost 4 bases and 0 bases respectively, with 14 bases between them. This CDR3 reads CASSRRSGASTDTQYF. The CDR3 nucleotides are TGTGCCAGCAGCCGCCGGTCGGGAGCCAGCACAGATACGCAGTATTTT.

This clonotype was detected a few times. V gene TRBV6-1 combines with J gene TRBJ2-4; no clear D gene. V lost 5 bases and J 13 bases, leaving 12 bases between the germline ends. Germline CDR1 is MNHNS and CDR2 is SASEGT. The CDR3 covers 11 residues. CDR3 in amino acids: CASSSQVGQYF. In DNA, the CDR3 is TGTGCCAGCAGTTCTCAGGTCGGGCAGTACTTC.

The gene calls are TRBV12-3 or TRBV12-4 and TRBJ1-4, with D possibly matching TRBD1 (5 bases). This CDR3 spans 13 amino acids. The V end lost 6 bases, the J end lost 6 bases, and 11 bases lay between the germline ends. CDR3 sequence reads: CASSRTGDEKLFF. The CDR3 DNA sequence: TGTGCCAGCAGCCGAACAGGTGATGAAAAACTGTTTTTT.

The J gene is TRBJ2-1, the V gene TRBV20-1, with D unresolved. The V end was cut by 0 bases, the J end by 5 bases, with 8 bases between. The CDR3 length is 13 residues. Germline CDR1 DFQATT, CDR2 SNEGSKA (reference sequence). The CDR3 reads CSARDRSNNEQFF. CDR3 coding DNA: TGCAGTGCTAGAGACCGGTCCAACAATGAGCAGTTCTTC.

This clonotype was counted a few times. The chain joins TRBV6-2 or TRBV6-3 to TRBJ1-1; possible D gene TRBD1, 6 bases. The CDR3 is made up of 13 amino acids. Trimming took off 6 bases at V and 7 bases at J, with 15 bases between the two ends. CDR1 and CDR2 from the germline V gene are MNHEY and SVGEGT. This CDR3 reads CASSPSGQREAFF. CDR3 DNA sequence: TGTGCCAGCAGCCCCTCAGGACAGCGTGAAGCTTTCTTT.

In its sample, this clonotype was seen a few times. The rearrangement links TRBV20-1 to TRBJ2-5; D might be TRBD2 (5 bases). The CDR3 totals 14 residues. Germline CDR1 DFQATT, CDR2 SNEGSKA (reference sequence). The V end lost 0 bases, the J end lost 4 bases, and 12 bases lay between the germline ends. CDR3 sequence: CSARDLYAGETQYF. CDR3 in DNA: TGCAGTGCTAGAGATCTTTACGCGGGAGAGACCCAGTACTTC.

This clonotype was counted a few times. The chain employs TRBV10-3 and TRBJ2-1; TRBD1 matches 8 bases. This CDR3 has 17 amino acids. V lost 0 bases and J lost 8; bases outside the gene matches: 12. Germline V lookup: CDR1 ENHRY, CDR2 SYGVKD. DNA for the CDR3: TGTGCCATCAGTGAGTCGTGGGGACAGGTTCTTAAGGATGAGCAGTTCTTC. Translated: CAISESWGQVLKDEQFF.

There are a few counts of this clonotype. A much larger clone differs from this one at a single base, so this may be a read error. The chain is built from TRBV4-2 and TRBJ2-1; D is possibly TRBD2 (7 bases). The J call may be in error: the DNA end matches TRBJ2-7 better. This CDR3 is built from 16 residues. Germline V gives CDR1 LGHNA, CDR2 YNFKEQ. The CDR3 is CASSQEGGLSYNEQYF. The CDR3, as DNA: TGTGCCAGCAGCCAAGAGGGGGGGCTCTCCTACAATGAGCAGTACTTC.

J is TRBJ2-7 and V is TRBV2; 7 nucleotides match TRBD1. V shed 10 bases, J shed 2 bases, and the junction held 8 bases outside the gene matches. The CDR3 has 13 amino acids. The germline gives CDR1 SNHLY, CDR2 FYNNEI. The CDR3 DNA is TGTGCCACCCATCCGGGACAGACCTACGAGCAGTACTTC. Its protein product is CATHPGQTYEQYF.

The rearrangement links TRBV27 to TRBJ1-5, with 11 bases that match TRBD1. CDR1 and CDR2 (germline): MNHEY, SMNVEV (reference sequence). The CDR3 covers 14 residues. Trimming removed 5 bases from V and 12 bases from J; junction bases left unmatched: 9. This CDR3 is CASSVFGTGGLQHF. The CDR3 bases are TGTGCCAGCAGTGTGTTCGGGACAGGGGGTCTCCAGCATTTT.